Each of the 5 T cell receptor beta chains below was sequenced from the same sample in a study of high-grade serous ovarian cancer treatment subgroups. Tumor tissue was taken before any definitive surgery or chemotherapy was given. TCRdb keeps only in-frame clones here, not all; method: immunoSEQ multiplex PCR. Of roughly 930 clones listed, 68% are singletons. The sequencing sample was made of tumor tissue. The receptors derive from a human donor with high-grade serous ovarian cancer.

V usage is TRBV15 and J usage is TRBJ1-3, with a possible D match to TRBD1 (5 bases). V dropped 1 base and J dropped 7 bases, with 11 bases sitting between them. This CDR3 has 14 residues. Germline lookup yields CDR1 LNHNV and CDR2 YYDKDF (reference sequence). The CDR3 region is CATSRGGEGNTIYF. CDR3 in DNA: TGTGCCACCAGCAGAGGAGGAGAGGGGAACACCATATATTTT.

The rearrangement joins TRBV19 to TRBJ2-3, with no clear D. This CDR3 is built from 14 residues. V was pared by 1 base and J by 4 bases, with 9 bases between. CDR1 and CDR2 from the germline V gene are LNHDA and SQIVND (reference sequence). The CDR3 protein is CASSIVHLADTQYF. DNA for the CDR3: TGTGCCAGTAGTATAGTCCATTTAGCAGATACGCAGTATTTT.

About this clone itself: Other nucleotide sequences from this sample produce the same CDR3. The genes are TRBV27 and TRBJ2-3; D gene uncertain. The CDR3 contains 15 residues. Germline V gene lookup returns CDR1 MNHEY and CDR2 SMNVEV (reference sequence). V shed 3 bases and J shed 0 bases, with 10 bases lying between them. The CDR3 DNA is TGTGCCAGCAGTTTGCGGACGGGTAGCACAGATACGCAGTATTTT. It encodes CASSLRTGSTDTQYF.

This clone was observed a few times. The J gene is TRBJ1-1, the V gene TRBV19; no reliable D call. This CDR3 region has 14 residues. Trimming took 5 bases from V and 1 from J, leaving 11 bases between them. Germline lookup yields CDR1 LNHDA and CDR2 SQIVND (reference sequence). The CDR3 region has the DNA TGTGCCAGTAGTGTCTCGGTGTGGAACACTGAAGCTTTCTTT. Amino acids: CASSVSVWNTEAFF.

The chain links TRBV13 to TRBJ1-1; D remains unclear. V dropped 4 bases and J dropped 1 base, with 13 bases sitting between them. Germline CDR1 is PRHDT and CDR2 is FYEKMQ (reference sequence). The CDR3 has 15 amino acids. As DNA, the CDR3 is TGTGCCAGCAGCTCATTGGCGGAGGAGAACACTGAAGCTTTCTTT. Encoded protein: CASSSLAEENTEAFF.